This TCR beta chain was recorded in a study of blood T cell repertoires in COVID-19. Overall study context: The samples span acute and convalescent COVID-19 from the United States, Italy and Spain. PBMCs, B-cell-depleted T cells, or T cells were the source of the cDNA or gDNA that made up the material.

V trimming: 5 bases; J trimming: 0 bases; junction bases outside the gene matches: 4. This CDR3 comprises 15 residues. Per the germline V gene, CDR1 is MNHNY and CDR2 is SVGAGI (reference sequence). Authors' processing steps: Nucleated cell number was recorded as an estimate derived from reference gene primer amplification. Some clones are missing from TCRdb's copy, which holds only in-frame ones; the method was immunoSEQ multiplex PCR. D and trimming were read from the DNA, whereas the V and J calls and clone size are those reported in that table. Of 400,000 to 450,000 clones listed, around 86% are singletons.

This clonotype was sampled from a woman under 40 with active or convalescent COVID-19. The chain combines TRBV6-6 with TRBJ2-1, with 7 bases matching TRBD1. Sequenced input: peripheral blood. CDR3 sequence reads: CASSPRTGSYNEQFF. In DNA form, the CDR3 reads TGTGCCAGCAGTCCACGGACAGGCTCCTACAATGAGCAGTTCTTC.